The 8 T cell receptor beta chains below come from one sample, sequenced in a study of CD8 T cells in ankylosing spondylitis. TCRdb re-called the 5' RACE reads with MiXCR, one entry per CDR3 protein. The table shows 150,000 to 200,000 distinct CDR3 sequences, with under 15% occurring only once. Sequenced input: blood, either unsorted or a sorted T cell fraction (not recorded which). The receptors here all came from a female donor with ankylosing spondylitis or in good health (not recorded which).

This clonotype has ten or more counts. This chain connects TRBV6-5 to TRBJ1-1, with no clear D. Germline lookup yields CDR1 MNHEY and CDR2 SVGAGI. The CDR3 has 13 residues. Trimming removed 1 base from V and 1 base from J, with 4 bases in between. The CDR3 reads CASSYFGNTEAFF. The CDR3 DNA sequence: TGTGCCAGCAGTTACTTCGGGAACACTGAAGCTTTCTTT.

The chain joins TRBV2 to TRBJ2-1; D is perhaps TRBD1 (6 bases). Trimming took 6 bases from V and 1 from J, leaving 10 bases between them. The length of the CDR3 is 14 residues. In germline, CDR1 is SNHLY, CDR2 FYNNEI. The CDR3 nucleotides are TGTGCCAGCAGGAACAGGGTGTCCTACAATGAGCAGTTCTTC. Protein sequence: CASRNRVSYNEQFF.

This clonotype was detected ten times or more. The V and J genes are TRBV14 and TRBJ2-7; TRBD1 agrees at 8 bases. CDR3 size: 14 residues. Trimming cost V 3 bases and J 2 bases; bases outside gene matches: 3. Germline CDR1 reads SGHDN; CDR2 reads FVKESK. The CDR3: CASSHWDRTYEQYF. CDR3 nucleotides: TGTGCCAGCAGCCATTGGGACAGGACCTACGAGCAGTACTTC. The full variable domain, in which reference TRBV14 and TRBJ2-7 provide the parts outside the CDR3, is EAGVTQFPSHSVIEKGQTVTLRCDPISGHDNLYWYRRVMGKEIKFLLHFVKESKQDESGMPNNRFLAERTGGTYSTLKVQPAELEDSGVYFCASSHWDRTYEQYFGPGTRLTVT.

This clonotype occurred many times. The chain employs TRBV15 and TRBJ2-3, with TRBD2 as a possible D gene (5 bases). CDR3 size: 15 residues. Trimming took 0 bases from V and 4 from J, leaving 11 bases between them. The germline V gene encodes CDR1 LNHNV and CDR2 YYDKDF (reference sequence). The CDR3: CATSRDGGSADTQYF. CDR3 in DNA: TGTGCCACCAGCAGAGATGGAGGTTCGGCAGATACGCAGTATTTT.

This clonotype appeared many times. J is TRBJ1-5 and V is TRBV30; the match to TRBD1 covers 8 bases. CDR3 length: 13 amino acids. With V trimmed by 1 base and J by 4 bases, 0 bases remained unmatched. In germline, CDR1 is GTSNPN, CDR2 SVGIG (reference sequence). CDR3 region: CAWSGTGNQPQHF. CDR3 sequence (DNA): TGTGCCTGGAGTGGGACAGGGAATCAGCCCCAGCATTTT.

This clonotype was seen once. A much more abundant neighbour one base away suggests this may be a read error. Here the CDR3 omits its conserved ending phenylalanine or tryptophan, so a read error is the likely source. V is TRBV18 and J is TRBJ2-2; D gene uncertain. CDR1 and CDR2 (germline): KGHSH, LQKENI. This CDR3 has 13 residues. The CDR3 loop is CASSPSNTGELFC. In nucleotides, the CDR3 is TGTGCGAGCTCACCGTCGAACACCGGGGAGCTGTTTTGT.

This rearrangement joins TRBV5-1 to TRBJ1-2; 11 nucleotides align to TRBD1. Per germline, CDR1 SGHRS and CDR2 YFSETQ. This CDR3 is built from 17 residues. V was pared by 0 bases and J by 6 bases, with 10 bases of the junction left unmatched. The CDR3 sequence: CASSLGFGQGALDGYTF. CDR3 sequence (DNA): TGCGCCAGCAGCTTGGGATTTGGACAGGGGGCGTTGGATGGCTACACCTTC. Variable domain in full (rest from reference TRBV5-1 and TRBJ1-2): KAGVTQTPRYLIKTRGQQVTLSCSPISGHRSVSWYQQTPGQGLQFLFEYFSETQRNKGNFPGRFSGRQFSNSRSEMNVSTLELGDSALYLCASSLGFGQGALDGYTFGSGTRLTVV.

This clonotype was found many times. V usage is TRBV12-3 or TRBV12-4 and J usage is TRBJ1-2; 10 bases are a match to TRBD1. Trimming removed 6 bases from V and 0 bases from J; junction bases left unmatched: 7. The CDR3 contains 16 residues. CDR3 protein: CASSKDRGPTNYGYTF. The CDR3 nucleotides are TGTGCCAGCAGCAAAGACAGGGGGCCAACTAACTATGGCTACACCTTC.